This record covers a single T cell receptor (beta chain). This specimen includes other DNA sequences encoding the same CDR3. The data were taken from a study of blood T cell repertoires in COVID-19. Overall study context: COVID-19 samples collected from the United States, Italy and Spain covered acute and convalescent phases. PBMCs, B-cell-depleted T cells, or T cells were the source of the cDNA or gDNA that made up the material.

This CDR3 spans 13 amino acids. With 5 bases removed from V and 4 bases from J, the gap between germline ends came to 11 bases. Germline V gene data show CDR1 as LNHDA and CDR2 as SQIVND (reference sequence). In the authors' workflow: The assay estimated nucleated cells by amplifying reference gene primers. Measured with immunoSEQ multiplex PCR; TCRdb has only the in-frame clones, and not every one. V and J calls and clone size are as listed in that table; D and trimming were resolved from the DNA. The table includes about 200,000 clones, about 85% detected once. The receptor was isolated from a woman older than 75 with acute or convalescent COVID-19. Sample: peripheral blood. V and J are TRBV19 and TRBJ1-2; perhaps TRBD1 as D (5 bases). The chain's CDR3 is CASSPDRSYGYTF. In DNA, the CDR3 is TGTGCCAGTAGTCCAGACAGATCCTATGGCTACACCTTC. The full variable domain, rest sourced from reference TRBV19 and TRBJ1-2, is DGGITQSPKYLFRKEGQNVTLSCEQNLNHDAMYWYRQDPGQGLRLIYYSQIVNDFQKGDIAEGYSVSREKKESFPLTVTSAQKNPTAFYLCASSPDRSYGYTFGSGTRLTVV.